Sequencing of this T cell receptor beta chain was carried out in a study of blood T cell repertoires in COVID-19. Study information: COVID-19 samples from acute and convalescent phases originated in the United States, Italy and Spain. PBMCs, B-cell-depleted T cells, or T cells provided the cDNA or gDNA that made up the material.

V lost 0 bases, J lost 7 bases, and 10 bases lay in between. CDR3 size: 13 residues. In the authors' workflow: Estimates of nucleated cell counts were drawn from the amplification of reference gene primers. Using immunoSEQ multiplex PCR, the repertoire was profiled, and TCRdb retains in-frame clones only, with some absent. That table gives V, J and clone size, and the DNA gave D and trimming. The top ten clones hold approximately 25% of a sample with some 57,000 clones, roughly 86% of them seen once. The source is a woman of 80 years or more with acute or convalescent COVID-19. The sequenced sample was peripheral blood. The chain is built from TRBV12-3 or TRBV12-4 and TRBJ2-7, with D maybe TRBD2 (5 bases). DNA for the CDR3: TGTGCCAGCAGTTTAGCGCGGGCAGCAGAGCAGTACTTC. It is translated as CASSLARAAEQYF.